This T cell receptor beta chain was identified during a study of blood T cell repertoires in COVID-19. About the study: Sites in the United States, Italy and Spain provided acute and convalescent COVID-19 samples. From T cells, B-cell-depleted T cells, or PBMCs came the material, which was cDNA or gDNA.

The CDR3 totals 16 residues. Per the study methods: The authors estimated nucleated cell counts from reference gene primer amplification. Measured with immunoSEQ multiplex PCR; TCRdb has only the in-frame clones, and not every one. V and J calls and clone size are as listed in that table; D and trimming were resolved from the DNA. In the table there are hundreds of thousands of clones, just over 85% of which are singletons. The chain carries TRBV1 and TRBJ1-5. TRBV1 is deemed a pseudogene. Material: peripheral blood. The clonotype comes from a man older than 75 with acute or convalescent COVID-19. This CDR3 is CTSSHRSQESRQPQHF. In DNA, the CDR3 is TGCACCAGCAGCCACCGGTCCCAAGAGTCGCGTCAGCCCCAGCATTTT.